What follows is one T cell receptor (beta chain) and its context. No cognate antigen has been identified for it. The sample holds no much larger clone one base away, and base qualities are not on file. The same CDR3 also results from other DNA sequences found in this sample. This sample was included in a study of blood T cell repertoires in COVID-19 (TCRdb year 2020). Broadly, across the study: The collaborator samples originated in the United States, Italy and Spain and spanned the acute and convalescent phases of COVID-19. HLA class I and class II types, where available, came from metadata supplied by the sample provider rather than from assay-based typing. The samples were drawn from the first 160 participants of the ongoing ImmuneRACE study and from 1,200 or so subjects provided by 6 global collaborators. Sample metadata almost always included a de-identified subject ID, COVID-19 status, age in years and sex. The dataset comprised deeply sampled blood TCRbeta repertoires from subjects exposed to, actively infected with, or recovered from COVID-19. The repertoires were made available in a free public database intended to serve as a resource for research on the immune response to SARS-CoV-2. The prospective study material was composed of cDNA or gDNA derived from T cells, B-cell-depleted T cells, or PBMCs.

V is pared back by 0 bases and J by 0 bases, with 5 bases lying between the germline termini. From the germline V gene (reference sequence), CDR1 is GTSNPN and CDR2 is SVGIG. From the cysteine through the phenylalanine, the CDR3 covers 13 amino acids. Only the CDR3 part of the read is kept: 39 bases, read in frame from the first base. TCRbeta CDR3 regions were amplified from genomic DNA using the immunoSEQ Assay, a bias-controlled multiplex PCR. Under the source paper's analysis protocol: Within the assay, amplification of reference gene primers was used to estimate how many nucleated cells each sample contained. To quantify the absolute abundance of each unique TCRbeta CDR3 rearrangement, sequence reads were collapsed and filtered. For each sample, productive Simpson clonality was calculated as the square root of Simpson's diversity index across productive rearrangements. TCRdb holds this immuneACCESS table with in-frame rearrangements only. Some clones are missing; in checked studies, unresolved V genes explain under half, and the rest has no known cause. The V and J calls and clone size are taken from that table; D and trimming were inferred from the DNA. Across this sample there are over 60,000 clones, with roughly 80% seen only once. Roughly a sixth of the sample is taken by the ten largest.

Overall results and qualifications from the work: The amount of clinical and demographic metadata varied by source and participant and was provided uncurated.

The collaborating institutions used their own protocols to collect whole blood in K2EDTA tubes. Collaborator samples were shipped for TCRbeta analysis as frozen whole blood, isolated PBMCs, or DNA extracted from either sample type. This TCR was recovered from a human donor in a cohort sampled during active COVID-19. The chain employs TRBV30 and TRBJ1-1; the D gene is unclear. Material: peripheral blood. The CDR3 here reads CAWSVSLNTEAFF. DNA sequence: TGTGCCTGGAGTGTAAGCCTGAACACTGAAGCTTTCTTT.